Below, 25 T cell receptor beta chains from the same sample are listed, as sequenced in a study of blood T cell repertoires in COVID-19. The method was immunoSEQ multiplex PCR; TCRdb's version includes in-frame clones alone and lacks a portion of them. The repertoire holds 150,000 to 170,000 clones, with approximately 80% as singletons. Material for sequencing was peripheral blood. These receptors all stem from a woman older than 75 with acute or convalescent COVID-19.

CDR3 sequence reads: CASSPPGLRGTDTQYF. CDR3 in DNA: TGTGCCAGCAGCCCCCCGGGACTACGAGGCACAGATACGCAGTATTTT. This chain connects TRBV9 to TRBJ2-3, with 7 bases matching TRBD2. The V gene's germline CDR1 is SGDLS and CDR2 YYNGEE. With 4 bases clipped from V and 1 base from J, the junction kept 9 bases outside the gene matches. The CDR3 totals 16 residues. The entire variable domain, with the rest obtained from reference TRBV9 and TRBJ2-3, is as follows: DSGVTQTPKHLITATGQRVTLRCSPRSGDLSVYWYQQSLDQGLQFLIQYYNGEERAKGNILERFSAQQFPDLHSELNLSSLELGDSALYFCASSPPGLRGTDTQYFGPGTRLTVL.

This chain joins TRBV9 and TRBJ1-3; the match to TRBD1 covers 8 bases. After removal of 0 bases from V and 1 base from J, the junction contained 9 bases not matched to a gene. There are 18 residues in the CDR3. The germline gives CDR1 SGDLS, CDR2 YYNGEE. The CDR3 nucleotides are TGTGCCAGCAGCGTAGAGCCGACAGGGGCCCTTTCTGGAAACACCATATATTTT. The encoded protein is CASSVEPTGALSGNTIYF.

The rearrangement uses TRBV2 and TRBJ1-2; TRBD1 matches at 9 bases. J was trimmed by 6 bases and V by 2 bases; bases with no gene match: 7. The CDR3 runs to 15 residues. Germline lookup yields CDR1 SNHLY and CDR2 FYNNEI. CDR3 coding DNA: TGTGCCAGCAGTGAACAGTCCGGGACAGGGAATGGCTACACCTTC. Translated, it gives CASSEQSGTGNGYTF.

This sequence joins TRBV29-1 and TRBJ1-5; D may be TRBD1 (5 bases). There are 14 residues in the CDR3. V shed 6 bases and J shed 0 bases, with 12 bases lying between them. Germline V gene lookup returns CDR1 SQVTM and CDR2 ANQGSEA. DNA for the CDR3: TGCAGCGTGCTTACGGGACTTAGCAATCAGCCCCAGCATTTT. It yields the protein CSVLTGLSNQPQHF.

The chain carries TRBV5-1 and TRBJ2-5, with a weak D call TRBD2 (5 bases). The V and J ends lost 3 bases and 4 bases respectively, with 13 bases between them. The CDR3 loop spans 14 amino acids. The V gene's germline CDR1 is SGHRS and CDR2 YFSETQ. The CDR3 DNA sequence: TGCGCCAGCAGCTCCACTAGTGTGGGAGAGACCCAGTACTTC. It translates to CASSSTSVGETQYF.

The chain recombines TRBV15 with TRBJ2-3; 13 bases line up with TRBD2. The V and J ends lost 0 bases and 1 base, in that order; junction bases with no gene match: 4. This CDR3 comprises 18 residues. Per germline, CDR1 LNHNV and CDR2 YYDKDF (reference sequence). The CDR3 is CATSRDPGTSGGTDTQYF. The CDR3 bases are TGTGCCACCAGCAGAGATCCGGGGACTAGCGGGGGCACAGATACGCAGTATTTT.

This clone was seen a single time. The V gene is TRBV29-1, the J gene TRBJ1-2; 8 nucleotides agree with TRBD1. Germline-derived CDR1 and CDR2 are SQVTM and ANQGSEA. This CDR3 contains 13 residues. The trim removed 7 bases at V and 5 bases at J, leaving 9 bases unmatched. The CDR3 here is CSAASGGGYGYTF. For the CDR3, the DNA is TGCAGCGCTGCCTCAGGGGGCGGTTATGGCTACACCTTC.

The V gene is TRBV11-2, the J gene TRBJ2-7; D is perhaps TRBD1 (6 bases). Germline values: CDR1 SGHAT, CDR2 FQNNGV. V lost 1 base to trimming and J lost 1 base, with 11 bases between them. This CDR3 contains 15 residues. CDR3 region: CASSLARTASYEQYF. The CDR3 nucleotides read TGTGCCAGCAGCTTAGCTCGGACAGCTTCCTACGAGCAGTACTTC. Supplemented by reference TRBV11-2 and TRBJ2-7, the full variable domain reads EAGVAQSPRYKIIEKRQSVAFWCNPISGHATLYWYQQILGQGPKLLIQFQNNGVVDDSQLPKDRFSAERLKGVDSTLKIQPAKLEDSAVYLCASSLARTASYEQYFGPGTRLTVT.

The chain combines TRBV14 with TRBJ1-1; TRBD1 agrees at 9 bases. The junction had 7 bases not matched to a gene; V was cut back by 2 bases and J by 9 bases. This CDR3 comprises 14 residues. CDR1 is SGHDN and CDR2 is FVKESK in the germline V gene. The DNA of the CDR3 is TGTGCCAGCAGCCAACCGGGACAGGGAACTAAAGCTTTCTTT. This sequence encodes CASSQPGQGTKAFF.

The chain links TRBV7-6 to TRBJ1-5; perhaps TRBD1 as D (5 bases). V lost 4 bases and J lost 6, with 22 bases in between. This CDR3 contains 17 residues. Germline assignment: CDR1 SGHVS and CDR2 FNYEAQ. The DNA for the CDR3 is TGTGCCAGCAGCTCCATAGGTGGGACGGGGAGGGGTCAGCCCCAGCATTTT. Residues: CASSSIGGTGRGQPQHF.

The chain carries TRBV6-5 and TRBJ1-1; no clear D. Germline-derived CDR1 and CDR2 are MNHEY and SVGAGI. CDR3 length: 13 amino acids. V lost 8 bases and J 2 bases, leaving 12 bases between the germline ends. The DNA for the CDR3 is TGTGCCAGCTACTATTTAAGCAACACTGAAGCTTTCTTT. Translated, it gives CASYYLSNTEAFF.

The chain is built from TRBV21-1 and TRBJ2-7; TRBD1 reflects the table's D call only, with no check against the DNA. TRBV21-1 is a pseudogene. The CDR3 runs 15 residues. CDR3 loop: CASSKARGQTYEQYF. CDR3 DNA sequence: TGTGCCAGCAGCAAAGCTAGGGGACAGACCTACGAGCAGTACTTC.

This chain uses TRBV19 with TRBJ2-2; 9 bases match TRBD1. This CDR3 contains 15 residues. Losses at the gene ends were 4 bases for V and 6 bases for J; bases not matched to a gene: 6. Germline-derived CDR1 and CDR2 are LNHDA and SQIVND (reference sequence). Here the CDR3 DNA reads TGTGCCAGTAGTACCCGGGACAGGGCCGCCGGGGAGCTGTTTTTT. Its translation: CASSTRDRAAGELFF. The full variable domain, with the rest looked up from reference TRBV19 and TRBJ2-2, is DGGITQSPKYLFRKEGQNVTLSCEQNLNHDAMYWYRQDPGQGLRLIYYSQIVNDFQKGDIAEGYSVSREKKESFPLTVTSAQKNPTAFYLCASSTRDRAAGELFFGEGSRLTVL.

The rearrangement links TRBV19 to TRBJ2-3; 11 bases match TRBD2. Germline CDR1 and CDR2: LNHDA and SQIVND (reference sequence). With V trimmed by 5 bases and J by 2 bases, 9 bases remained unmatched. The CDR3 is made up of 17 amino acids. CDR3 region: CASSDRSSGGFTDTQYF. DNA of the CDR3: TGTGCCAGTAGTGATCGGTCTAGCGGGGGGTTCACAGATACGCAGTATTTT.

This chain links TRBV7-2 with TRBJ1-5, with D unclear. CDR3 length equals 17 residues. Per the germline V gene, CDR1 is SGHTA and CDR2 is FQGNSA. V was pared by 1 base and J by 2 bases, with 15 bases between. The DNA for the CDR3 is TGTGCCAGCAGCTTAGGGACTGCCGGTTATCGCAATCAGCCCCAGCATTTT. This gives the protein CASSLGTAGYRNQPQHF.

The rearrangement links TRBV27 to TRBJ2-1, with TRBD2 matching over 7 bases. CDR1 is MNHEY and CDR2 is SMNVEV in the germline V gene (reference sequence). The ends lost 2 bases at V and 7 bases at J; junction bases unmatched: 14. CDR3 length: 17 amino acids. CDR3 nucleotides: TGTGCCAGCAGTTTAGGACCCCCGGGAGGACCCTTAAATGAGCAGTTCTTC. Encoded protein: CASSLGPPGGPLNEQFF.

The chain couples TRBV7-6 to TRBJ2-1; weak D call: TRBD2 (6 bases). Trimming shortened V by 1 base and J by 7 bases, and 14 bases separated the two germline ends. Germline V gives CDR1 SGHVS, CDR2 FNYEAQ. The CDR3 is 15 residues long. For the CDR3, the DNA is TGTGCCAGCAGCTTAGGGGGACTCCAAAGGAATGAGCAGTTCTTC. It specifies CASSLGGLQRNEQFF.

The chain is built from TRBV5-4 and TRBJ2-1; 11 bases match TRBD2. CDR3 length equals 17 residues. Unmatched junction bases numbered 11, after V lost 3 bases and J lost 6 bases. Germline CDR1 SGHNT, CDR2 YYREEE (reference sequence). CDR3 nucleotide sequence: TGTGCCAGCAGCTCGCCCCCTTTAGCGGGAGGGAGCAATGAGCAGTTCTTC. As protein: CASSSPPLAGGSNEQFF.

This chain joins TRBV19 and TRBJ2-3, with 8 bases fitting TRBD2. Germline V CDR1 and CDR2: LNHDA, SQIVND (reference sequence). V dropped 10 bases and J dropped 2; count of bases not matched to a gene: 11. The CDR3 has 15 residues. The CDR3 loop is CATRGGLAPTDTQYF. The CDR3 coding sequence is TGTGCCACCCGAGGTGGACTAGCCCCCACAGATACGCAGTATTTT.

The V and J genes are TRBV7-9 and TRBJ2-1; 7 bases match TRBD1. CDR1 is SEHNR, CDR2 FQNEAQ, per germline (reference sequence). The CDR3 consists of 16 residues. With 2 bases clipped from V and 4 bases from J, the junction kept 8 bases outside the gene matches. In nucleotides, the CDR3 is TGTGCCAGCAGCTTACTTCCGGCAGGGGGATACAATGAGCAGTTCTTC. Its translation: CASSLLPAGGYNEQFF. Together with reference TRBV7-9 and TRBJ2-1, the CDR3 gives the full variable domain: DTGVSQNPRHKITKRGQNVTFRCDPISEHNRLYWYRQTLGQGPEFLTYFQNEAQLEKSRLLSDRFSAERPKGSFSTLEIQRTEQGDSAMYLCASSLLPAGGYNEQFFGPGTRLTVL.

Only one count was recorded for this clone. V usage is TRBV2 and J usage is TRBJ1-2; D gene unclear. V lost 6 bases, J lost 6 bases, and 5 bases lay in between. In germline, CDR1 is SNHLY, CDR2 FYNNEI. The CDR3 totals 10 residues. The CDR3 region has the DNA TGTGCCAGCAGCTCAGATGGCTACACCTTC. Protein product: CASSSDGYTF. The variable domain in full, completed from reference TRBV2 and TRBJ1-2, reads EPEVTQTPSHQVTQMGQEVILRCVPISNHLYFYWYRQILGQKVEFLVSFYNNEISEKSEIFDDQFSVERPDGSNFTLKIRSTKLEDSAMYFCASSSDGYTFGSGTRLTVV.

The chain is built from TRBV12-3 or TRBV12-4 and TRBJ1-1; D not certain. The ends were cut back, 3 bases at V and 4 bases at J, with 6 bases in the middle. This CDR3 has 12 residues. The CDR3 DNA reads TGTGCCAGCAGTTTCGGACTCACTGAAGCTTTCTTT. Translating it yields CASSFGLTEAFF.

In its sample, this clone was seen a few times. V is TRBV19 and J is TRBJ2-7; TRBD2 aligns across 8 bases. The CDR3 totals 16 residues. After removal of 0 bases from V and 4 bases from J, the junction contained 8 bases not matched to a gene. The germline CDR1 and CDR2 sequences are LNHDA and SQIVND (reference sequence). In nucleotides, the CDR3 is TGTGCCAGTAGTATAGACGGTGGCGGGAGGCCTTACGAGCAGTACTTC. Its protein product is CASSIDGGGRPYEQYF.

The chain is built from TRBV2 and TRBJ1-1, with TRBD1 identical over 8 bases. V shed 6 bases, J shed 7 bases, and the junction held 10 bases outside the gene matches. Looked up from germline, CDR1 is SNHLY and CDR2 is FYNNEI. The CDR3 sequence is 14 residues long. CDR3 amino acids: CASRDRTGWGEAFF. CDR3 bases: TGTGCCAGCAGAGACCGGACAGGGTGGGGTGAAGCTTTCTTT.

This chain links TRBV30 with TRBJ1-2; D gene uncertain. This CDR3 has 13 residues. The germline gives CDR1 GTSNPN, CDR2 SVGIG (reference sequence). V lost 0 bases to trimming and J lost 8 bases, with 13 bases between them. CDR3 sequence reads: CAWSVSGRLGYTF. Here the CDR3 DNA reads TGTGCCTGGAGTGTATCGGGAAGGCTCGGCTACACCTTC.